The rows below give T cell receptor beta chains drawn from one sample of a study of identifying expanded T cells in peripheral blood. Clones were read by immunoSEQ multiplex PCR, and TCRdb kept only the in-frame ones, dropping some. The sample lists roughly 100,000 clones, approximately 90% seen once, with about a sixth in the top ten. The source material was blood. These receptors were taken from a person between 18 and 75 years old in good health. CDR3s include the opening cysteine and the closing phenylalanine or tryptophan. D genes are given only for firm matches. Clone size appears in some rows only: once, few, many, or a class for an expanded clone.

clone_size	v_call	d_call	j_call	cdr3_aa	cdr3_nt
NA	TRBV5-4	TRBD2	TRBJ2-7	CASSLGAGSSSGGYEQYF	TGTGCCAGCAGCTTGGGTGCCGGTTCGTCTAGCGGGGGGTACGAGCAGTACTTC
once	TRBV4-1	TRBD2	TRBJ2-2	CASSNPGLPFGQNTGELFF	TGCGCCAGCAGCAATCCGGGACTACCCTTCGGGCAGAACACCGGGGAGCTGTTTTTT
NA	TRBV25-1	NA	TRBJ1-2	CASKGAFPNYGYTF	TGTGCCAGCAAAGGGGCCTTTCCTAACTATGGCTACACCTTC
NA	TRBV10-3	TRBD2	TRBJ2-1	CAISESGRRGGNNEQFF	TGTGCCATCAGTGAGTCCGGTCGGCGGGGGGGCAACAATGAGCAGTTCTTC
NA	TRBV29-1	TRBD2	TRBJ2-1	CSVERGGRYEQFF	TGCAGCGTTGAACGGGGGGGCCGCTATGAGCAGTTCTTC
NA	TRBV5-1	NA	TRBJ2-7	CASSPIVDEQYF	TGCGCCAGCAGCCCGATAGTTGACGAGCAGTACTTC
NA	TRBV7-2	NA	TRBJ2-7	CASSSGPESYEQYF	TGTGCCAGCAGCTCCGGGCCCGAAAGCTACGAGCAGTACTTC
NA	TRBV18	TRBD1	TRBJ1-6	CASPPYTADRGGNSPLHF	TGTGCCAGCCCCCCCTATACAGCCGACAGGGGAGGCAATTCACCCCTCCACTTT
NA	TRBV6-6	NA	TRBJ1-2	CASSSQGYYGYTF	TGTGCCAGCAGTTCTCAGGGCTATTATGGCTACACCTTC
NA	TRBV5-5	NA	TRBJ2-2	CASSWVANTGELFF	TGTGCCAGCAGCTGGGTGGCGAACACCGGGGAGCTGTTTTTT
NA	TRBV6-5	NA	TRBJ1-2	CASSWEDRDYGYTF	TGTGCCAGCAGTTGGGAGGACAGAGACTATGGCTACACCTTC
NA	TRBV28	NA	TRBJ1-5	CATEDKANQPQHF	TGTGCCACCGAGGACAAGGCCAATCAGCCCCAGCATTTT
NA	TRBV10-2	NA	TRBJ1-6	CASSESALGSPLHF	TGCGCCAGCAGTGAGTCGGCACTCGGTTCACCCCTCCACTTT
NA	TRBV5-6	NA	TRBJ2-1	CASSLGVLSYNEQFF	TGTGCCAGCAGCTTGGGGGTCCTCTCCTACAATGAGCAGTTCTTC
once	TRBV7-2	NA	TRBJ1-1	CASSGRARGTEAFF	TGTGCCAGCAGCGGCAGGGCCCGGGGAACTGAAGCTTTCTTT
NA	TRBV10-3	NA	TRBJ2-7	CAISVLGFEEQYF	TGTGCCATCAGTGTTTTGGGGTTTGAGGAGCAGTACTTC
NA	TRBV15	NA	TRBJ1-5	CATSNDSANSSYQPQHF	TGTGCCACCAGCAACGACAGCGCAAATTCATCTTATCAGCCCCAGCATTTT
once	TRBV29-1	NA	TRBJ1-1	CSVILNVEAFF	TGCAGCGTGATACTTAACGTTGAAGCTTTCTTT
NA	TRBV6-5	NA	TRBJ1-1	CASSYGGGSRLTEAFF	TGTGCCAGCAGTTACGGCGGTGGCAGTAGATTAACTGAAGCTTTCTTT
NA	TRBV14	NA	TRBJ2-3	CASSQGHGGSTDTQYF	TGTGCCAGCAGCCAAGGACATGGGGGTTCCACAGATACGCAGTATTTT
NA	TRBV4-3	NA	TRBJ1-2	CASSQERGQLTRHTF	TGCGCCAGCAGCCAAGAACGTGGACAGCTTACCAGACACACCTTC
NA	TRBV4-1	NA	TRBJ2-5	CASSRGERLLGETQYF	TGCGCCAGCAGCAGGGGTGAGCGGTTGTTAGGAGAGACCCAGTACTTC